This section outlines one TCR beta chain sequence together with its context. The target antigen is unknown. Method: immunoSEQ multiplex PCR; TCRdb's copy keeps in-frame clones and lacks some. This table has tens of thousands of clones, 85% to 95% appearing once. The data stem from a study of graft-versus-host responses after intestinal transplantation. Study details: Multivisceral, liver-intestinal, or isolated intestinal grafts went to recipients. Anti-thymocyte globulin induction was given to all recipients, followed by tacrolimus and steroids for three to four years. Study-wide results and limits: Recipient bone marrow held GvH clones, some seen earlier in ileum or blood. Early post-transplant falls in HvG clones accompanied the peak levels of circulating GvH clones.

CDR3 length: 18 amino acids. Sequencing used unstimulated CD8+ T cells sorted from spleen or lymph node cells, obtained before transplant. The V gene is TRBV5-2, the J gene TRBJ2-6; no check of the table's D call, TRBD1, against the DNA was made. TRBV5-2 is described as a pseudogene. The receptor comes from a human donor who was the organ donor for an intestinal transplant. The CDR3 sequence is CASKFHRESQSRANVLTF. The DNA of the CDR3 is TGTGCCAGCAAATTCCACAGAGAGTCACAAAGTCGGGCCAACGTCCTGACTTTC.